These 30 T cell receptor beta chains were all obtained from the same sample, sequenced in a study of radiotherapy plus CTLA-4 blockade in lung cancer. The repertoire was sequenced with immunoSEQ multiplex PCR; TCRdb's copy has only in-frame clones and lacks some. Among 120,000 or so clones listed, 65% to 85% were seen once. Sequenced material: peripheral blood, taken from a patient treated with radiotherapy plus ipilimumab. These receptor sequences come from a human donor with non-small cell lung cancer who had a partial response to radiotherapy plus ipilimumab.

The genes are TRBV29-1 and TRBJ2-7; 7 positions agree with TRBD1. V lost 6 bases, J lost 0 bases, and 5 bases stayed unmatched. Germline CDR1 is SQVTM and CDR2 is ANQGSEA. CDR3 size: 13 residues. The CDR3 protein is CSVARTGSYEQYV. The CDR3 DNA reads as TGCAGCGTGGCTCGGACAGGCTCCTACGAGCAGTACGTC.

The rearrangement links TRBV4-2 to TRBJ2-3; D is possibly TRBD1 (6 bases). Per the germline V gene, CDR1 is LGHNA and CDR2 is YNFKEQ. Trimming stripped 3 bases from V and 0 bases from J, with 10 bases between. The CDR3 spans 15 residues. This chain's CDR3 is CASSHGTRSTDTQYF. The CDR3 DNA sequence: TGTGCCAGCAGCCATGGGACAAGGAGCACAGATACGCAGTATTTT.

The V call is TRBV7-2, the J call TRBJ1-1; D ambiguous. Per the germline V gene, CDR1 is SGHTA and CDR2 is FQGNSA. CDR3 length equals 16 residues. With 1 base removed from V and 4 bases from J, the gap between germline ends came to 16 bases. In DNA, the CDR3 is TGTGCCAGCAGCTTAGGGAGGGCTCGGCGGGGCACTGAAGCTTTCTTT. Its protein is CASSLGRARRGTEAFF.

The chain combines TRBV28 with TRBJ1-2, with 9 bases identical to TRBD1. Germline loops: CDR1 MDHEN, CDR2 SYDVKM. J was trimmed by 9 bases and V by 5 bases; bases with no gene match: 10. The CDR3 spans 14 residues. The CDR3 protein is CASSQTGQGARYTF. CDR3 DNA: TGTGCCAGCAGTCAAACGGGACAGGGAGCCCGCTACACCTTC.

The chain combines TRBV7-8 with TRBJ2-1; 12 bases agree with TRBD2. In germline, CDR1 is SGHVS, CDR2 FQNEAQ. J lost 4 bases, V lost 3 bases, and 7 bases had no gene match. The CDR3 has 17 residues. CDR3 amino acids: CASSFPRLAGVYNEQFF. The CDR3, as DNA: TGTGCCAGCAGCTTCCCTCGACTAGCGGGAGTATACAATGAGCAGTTCTTC.

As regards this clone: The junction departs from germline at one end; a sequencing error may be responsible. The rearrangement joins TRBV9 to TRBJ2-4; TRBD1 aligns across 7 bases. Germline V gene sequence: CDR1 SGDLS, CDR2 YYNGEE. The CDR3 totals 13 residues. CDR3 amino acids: CASSAVEGARLIF. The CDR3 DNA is TGTGCCAGCAGCGCAGTAGAGGGGGCGAGGTTAATCTTC.

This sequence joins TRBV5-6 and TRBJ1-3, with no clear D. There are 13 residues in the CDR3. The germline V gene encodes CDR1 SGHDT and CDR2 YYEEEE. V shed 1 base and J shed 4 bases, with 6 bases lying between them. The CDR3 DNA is TGTGCCAGCAGCTTGTCCAGGGGAAACACCATATATTTT. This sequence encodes CASSLSRGNTIYF.

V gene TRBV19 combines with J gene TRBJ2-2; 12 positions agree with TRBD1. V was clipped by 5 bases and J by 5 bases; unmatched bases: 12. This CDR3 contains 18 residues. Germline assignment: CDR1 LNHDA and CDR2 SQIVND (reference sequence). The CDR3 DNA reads TGTGCCAGTAGTCGCCGCCCATCGGGACAGGGGGCGACCGGGGAGCTGTTTTTT. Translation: CASSRRPSGQGATGELFF. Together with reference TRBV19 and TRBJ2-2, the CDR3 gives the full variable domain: DGGITQSPKYLFRKEGQNVTLSCEQNLNHDAMYWYRQDPGQGLRLIYYSQIVNDFQKGDIAEGYSVSREKKESFPLTVTSAQKNPTAFYLCASSRRPSGQGATGELFFGEGSRLTVL.

DNA for the CDR3: TGTGCCAGCAGTCCACAGGGGGTTCGTACTGAAGCTTTCTTT. Amino acid sequence: CASSPQGVRTEAFF. V usage is TRBV27 and J usage is TRBJ1-1; TRBD1 aligns across 8 bases. V gave up 5 bases and J gave up 5 bases; unmatched junction bases: 7. Germline CDR1 is MNHEY and CDR2 is SMNVEV (reference sequence). The CDR3 extends over 14 amino acids.

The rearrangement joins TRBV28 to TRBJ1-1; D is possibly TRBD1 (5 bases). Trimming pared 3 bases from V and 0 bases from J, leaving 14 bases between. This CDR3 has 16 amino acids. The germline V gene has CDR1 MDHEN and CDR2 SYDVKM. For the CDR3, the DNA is TGTGCCAGCAGTTTTGTTTTCGGGGGGGTGAACACTGAAGCTTTCTTT. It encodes CASSFVFGGVNTEAFF.

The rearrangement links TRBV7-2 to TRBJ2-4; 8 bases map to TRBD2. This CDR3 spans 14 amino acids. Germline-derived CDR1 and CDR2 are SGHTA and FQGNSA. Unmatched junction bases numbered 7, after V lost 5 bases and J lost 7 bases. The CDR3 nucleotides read TGTGCCAGCAGCCCGGGCGGGGGGCAGAACATTCAGTACTTC. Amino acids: CASSPGGGQNIQYF.

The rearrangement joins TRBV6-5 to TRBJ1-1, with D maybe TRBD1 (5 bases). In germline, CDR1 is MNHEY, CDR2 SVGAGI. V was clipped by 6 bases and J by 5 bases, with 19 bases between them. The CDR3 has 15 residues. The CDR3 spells CASRGFVPGGTEAFF. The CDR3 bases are TGTGCCAGCAGGGGGTTCGTCCCGGGGGGAACTGAAGCTTTCTTT.

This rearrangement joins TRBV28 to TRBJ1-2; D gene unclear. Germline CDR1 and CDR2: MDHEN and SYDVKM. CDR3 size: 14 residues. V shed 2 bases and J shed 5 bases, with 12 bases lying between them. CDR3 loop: CASSLEVSPYGYTF. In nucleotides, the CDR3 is TGTGCCAGCAGTTTAGAAGTCAGTCCTTATGGCTACACCTTC.

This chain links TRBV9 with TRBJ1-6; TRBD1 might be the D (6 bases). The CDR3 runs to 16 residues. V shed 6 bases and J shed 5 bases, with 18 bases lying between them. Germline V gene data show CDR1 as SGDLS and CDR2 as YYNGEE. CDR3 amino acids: CASTPEGTPNNSPLHF. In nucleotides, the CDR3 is TGTGCCAGCACTCCCGAAGGGACACCTAATAATTCACCCCTCCACTTT.

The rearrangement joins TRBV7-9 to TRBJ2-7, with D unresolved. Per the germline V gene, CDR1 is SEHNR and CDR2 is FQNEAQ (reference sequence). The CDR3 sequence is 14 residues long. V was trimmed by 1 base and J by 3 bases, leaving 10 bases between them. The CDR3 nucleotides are TGTGCCAGCAGCTTAGTTGGGTCAGGCTACGAGCAGTACTTC. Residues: CASSLVGSGYEQYF.

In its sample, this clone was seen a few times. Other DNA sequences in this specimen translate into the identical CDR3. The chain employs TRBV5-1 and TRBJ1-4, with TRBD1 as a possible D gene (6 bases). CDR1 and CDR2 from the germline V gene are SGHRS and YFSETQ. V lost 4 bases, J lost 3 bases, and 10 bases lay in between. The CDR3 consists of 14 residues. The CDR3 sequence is CASSEQGPNEKLFF. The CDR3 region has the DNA TGCGCCAGCAGCGAACAGGGACCTAATGAAAAACTGTTTTTT.

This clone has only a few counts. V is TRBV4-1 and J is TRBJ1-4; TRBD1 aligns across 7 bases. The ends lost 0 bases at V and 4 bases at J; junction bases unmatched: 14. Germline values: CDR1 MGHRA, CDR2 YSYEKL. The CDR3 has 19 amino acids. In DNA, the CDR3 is TGCGCCAGCAGCCAAGATATCCCCAGGGGGACTTCGGGTAATGAAAAACTGTTTTTT. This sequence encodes CASSQDIPRGTSGNEKLFF.

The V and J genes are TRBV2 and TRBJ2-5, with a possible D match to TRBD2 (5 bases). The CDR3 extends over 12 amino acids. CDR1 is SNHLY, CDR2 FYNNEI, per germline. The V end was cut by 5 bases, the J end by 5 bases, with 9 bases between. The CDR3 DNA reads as TGTGCCAGCAGTTGGACTCGGGAGACCCAGTACTTC. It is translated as CASSWTRETQYF.

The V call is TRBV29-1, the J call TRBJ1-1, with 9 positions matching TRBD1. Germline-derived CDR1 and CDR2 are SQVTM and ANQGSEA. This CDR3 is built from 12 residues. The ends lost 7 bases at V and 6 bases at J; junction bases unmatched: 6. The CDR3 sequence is CSARDRDPEAFF. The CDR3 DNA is TGCAGCGCCCGGGACAGGGATCCTGAAGCTTTCTTT.

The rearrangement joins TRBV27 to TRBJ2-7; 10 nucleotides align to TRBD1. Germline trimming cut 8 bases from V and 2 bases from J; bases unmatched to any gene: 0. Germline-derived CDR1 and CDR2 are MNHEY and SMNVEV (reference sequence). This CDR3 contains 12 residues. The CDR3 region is CASGQGAYEQYF. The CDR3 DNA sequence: TGTGCCAGCGGACAGGGGGCCTACGAGCAGTACTTC.

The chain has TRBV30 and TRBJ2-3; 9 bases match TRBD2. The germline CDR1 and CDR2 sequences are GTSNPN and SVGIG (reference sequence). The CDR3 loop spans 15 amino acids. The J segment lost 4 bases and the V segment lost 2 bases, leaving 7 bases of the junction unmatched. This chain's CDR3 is CAWSWGGRAADTQYF. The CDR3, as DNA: TGTGCCTGGAGTTGGGGCGGGAGGGCCGCAGATACGCAGTATTTT.

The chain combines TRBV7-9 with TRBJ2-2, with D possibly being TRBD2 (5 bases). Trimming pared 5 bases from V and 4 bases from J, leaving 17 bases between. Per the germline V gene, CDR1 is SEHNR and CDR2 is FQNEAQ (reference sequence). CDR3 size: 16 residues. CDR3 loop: CASSRLRAAGTGELFF. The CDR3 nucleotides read TGTGCCAGCAGCCGACTCCGGGCCGCGGGCACCGGGGAGCTGTTTTTT.

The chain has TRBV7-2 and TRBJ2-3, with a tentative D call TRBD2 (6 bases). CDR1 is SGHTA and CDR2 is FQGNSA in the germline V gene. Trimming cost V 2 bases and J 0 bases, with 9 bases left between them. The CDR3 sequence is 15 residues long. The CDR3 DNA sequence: TGTGCCAGCAGCTTAACTAGCAGAAGCACAGATACGCAGTATTTT. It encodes CASSLTSRSTDTQYF.

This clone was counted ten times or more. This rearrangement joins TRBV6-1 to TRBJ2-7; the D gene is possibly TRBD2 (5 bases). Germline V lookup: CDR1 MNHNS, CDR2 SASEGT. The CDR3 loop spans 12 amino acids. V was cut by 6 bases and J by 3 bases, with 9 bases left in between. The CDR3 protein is CASSLDFYEQYF. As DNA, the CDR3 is TGTGCCAGCAGCCTGGACTTCTACGAGCAGTACTTC.

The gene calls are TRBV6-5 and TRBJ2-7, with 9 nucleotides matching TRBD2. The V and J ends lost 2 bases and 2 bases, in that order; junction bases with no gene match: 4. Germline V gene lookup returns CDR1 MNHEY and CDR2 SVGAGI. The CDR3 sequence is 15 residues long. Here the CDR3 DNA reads TGTGCCAGCAGTTACGGGCCTAGCGGGACCTACGAGCAGTACGTC. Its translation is CASSYGPSGTYEQYV.

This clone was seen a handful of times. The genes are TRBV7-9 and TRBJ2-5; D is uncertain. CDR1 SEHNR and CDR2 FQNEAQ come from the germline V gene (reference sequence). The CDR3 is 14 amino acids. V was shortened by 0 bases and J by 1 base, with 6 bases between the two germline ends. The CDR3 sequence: CASSLAPVQETQYF. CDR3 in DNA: TGTGCCAGCAGCTTAGCCCCCGTCCAAGAGACCCAGTACTTC.

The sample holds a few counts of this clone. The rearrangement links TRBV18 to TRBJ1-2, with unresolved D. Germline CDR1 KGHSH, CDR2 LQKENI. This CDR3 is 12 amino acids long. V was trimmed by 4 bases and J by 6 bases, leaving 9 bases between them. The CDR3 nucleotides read TGTGCCAGCTCACAGTTTGAGAATGGCTACACCTTC. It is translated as CASSQFENGYTF.

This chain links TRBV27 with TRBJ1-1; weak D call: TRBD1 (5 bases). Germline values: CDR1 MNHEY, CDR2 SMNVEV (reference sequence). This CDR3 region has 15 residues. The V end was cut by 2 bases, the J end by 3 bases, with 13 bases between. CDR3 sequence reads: CASSLKGLGYTEAFF. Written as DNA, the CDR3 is TGTGCCAGCAGTTTAAAGGGGTTGGGGTACACTGAAGCTTTCTTT.

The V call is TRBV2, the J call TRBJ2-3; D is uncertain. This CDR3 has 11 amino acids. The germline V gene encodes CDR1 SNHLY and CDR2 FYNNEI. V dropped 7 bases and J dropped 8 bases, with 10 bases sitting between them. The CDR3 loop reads CASILAVTQYF. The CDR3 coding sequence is TGTGCCAGCATACTTGCGGTTACGCAGTATTTT.

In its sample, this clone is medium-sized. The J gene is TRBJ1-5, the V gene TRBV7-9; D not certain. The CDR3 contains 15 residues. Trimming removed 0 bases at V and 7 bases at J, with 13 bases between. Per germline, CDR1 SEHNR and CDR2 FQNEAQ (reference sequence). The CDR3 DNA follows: TGTGCCAGCAGCTTAGCGGTGGGTACAGAACAGCCCCAGCATTTT. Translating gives CASSLAVGTEQPQHF.